A single sample is the source of the 5 T cell receptor beta chains below, sequenced in a study of T cells after yellow fever vaccination. One entry per CDR3 protein, called by TCRdb with MiXCR from the 5' RACE reads. This table has hundreds of thousands of distinct CDR3 sequences, 8.5% to 10% appearing once. The specimen comprised PBMCs, sampled on the day of the first yellow fever vaccination. These receptors originate from a man between 18 and 35 years old who received the YFV17D yellow fever vaccine.

This clonotype has more than one count but fewer than ten. The rearrangement uses TRBV6-6 and TRBJ1-1; D ambiguous. V dropped 6 bases and J dropped 6 bases, with 5 bases sitting between them. This CDR3 is built from 10 residues. CDR1 is MNHNY, CDR2 SVGAGI, per germline (reference sequence). CDR3 sequence reads: CASRISEAFF. DNA for the CDR3: TGTGCCAGCAGAATTTCTGAAGCTTTCTTT.

In its sample, this clonotype was seen a few times. The V and J genes are TRBV5-6 and TRBJ1-2, with D possibly TRBD1 on 6 matching bases. Germline-derived CDR1 and CDR2 are SGHDT and YYEEEE. V shed 5 bases and J shed 7 bases, with 15 bases lying between them. CDR3 length: 13 amino acids. The CDR3 sequence: CASRHPGAGGYTF. CDR3 coding DNA: TGTGCCAGCAGACACCCAGGGGCGGGTGGCTACACCTTC.

This clonotype was counted only a few times. Written as DNA, the CDR3 is TGTGCCAGCAGCCCAGGGGGAGGACGGGGCGTCACAGATACGCAGTATTTT. Translating it yields CASSPGGGRGVTDTQYF. The chain has TRBV7-2 and TRBJ2-3; the D gene is possibly TRBD1 (7 bases). V was trimmed by 5 bases and J by 2 bases, leaving 20 bases between them. Germline assignment: CDR1 SGHTA and CDR2 FQGNSA. The CDR3 runs to 17 residues.

This CDR3 reads CASSLDGRVNTEAFF. The CDR3 DNA is TGCGCCAGCAGCTTGGATGGCAGGGTGAACACTGAAGCTTTCTTT. The genes are TRBV5-1 and TRBJ1-1; tentative D call: TRBD1 (5 bases). The V end was cut by 0 bases, the J end by 0 bases, with 9 bases between. Germline loops: CDR1 SGHRS, CDR2 YFSETQ. This CDR3 has 15 amino acids. Full variable domain (missing parts from reference TRBV5-1 and TRBJ1-1): KAGVTQTPRYLIKTRGQQVTLSCSPISGHRSVSWYQQTPGQGLQFLFEYFSETQRNKGNFPGRFSGRQFSNSRSEMNVSTLELGDSALYLCASSLDGRVNTEAFFGQGTRLTVV.

This clonotype was counted at least ten times. This chain uses TRBV7-2 with TRBJ2-5, with unresolved D. Trimming pared 0 bases from V and 5 bases from J, leaving 7 bases between. Germline CDR1 SGHTA, CDR2 FQGNSA. The CDR3 sequence is 13 residues long. The CDR3 region has the DNA TGTGCCAGCAGCTTAGCTGCTTTGGAGACCCAGTACTTC. Its translation: CASSLAALETQYF.